This TCR beta chain appears in the sequencing data of a study of cytomegalovirus exposure and HLA in healthy donors. Study conclusions and caveats: CMV serostatus was the only recorded immune exposure for donors. The authors enumerated around 150 TCR beta chains as linked to cytomegalovirus. Near-uniform donor sequencing depth was presumed by presence/absence analyses.

13 Jbeta primers and 60 Vbeta primers were used for the PCR. TCRdb's table, derived via immunoSEQ multiplex PCR, lists solely in-frame clones and lacks some. In all, the sample yields 150,000 to 200,000 clones. About this clone itself: Antigen: not known.

All donors participated as healthy donors of bone marrow. This sequence was found in a man between 25 and 39 years old in good health and CMV-seronegative. Input material: PBMCs.

The CDR3 loop reads CASSLFYPEANTYEQYF. CDR3 in DNA: TGCGCCAGCAGCTTGTTTTATCCAGAGGCAAATACCTACGAGCAGTACTTC. The chain recombines TRBV5-1 with TRBJ2-7; D is ambiguous. CDR1 and CDR2 (germline): SGHRS, YFSETQ. V was pared by 1 base and J by 2 bases, with 19 bases between. The CDR3 has 17 amino acids. The whole variable domain, remainder taken from reference TRBV5-1 and TRBJ2-7, is KAGVTQTPRYLIKTRGQQVTLSCSPISGHRSVSWYQQTPGQGLQFLFEYFSETQRNKGNFPGRFSGRQFSNSRSEMNVSTLELGDSALYLCASSLFYPEANTYEQYFGPGTRLTVT.